Listed below are T cell receptor beta chains from one sample, sequenced in a study of blood T cell repertoires in COVID-19. Using immunoSEQ multiplex PCR, the repertoire was profiled, and TCRdb retains in-frame clones only, with some absent. The sample consists of approximately 250,000 clones, 75% to 95% of them appearing once. The sequencing sample was made of PBMCs or T cells enriched from blood (not recorded which). Every receptor here comes from a man between 40 and 49 years old who had been exposed to COVID-19. The CDR3 runs from the conserved cysteine through the conserved F or W. The D gene is left open where the match is weak. The size field is filled for only some rows; it gives once, few, many or a size class.

TRBJ2-3	NA	few	TRBV29-1	TGCTCAGGGGAGGGCGAGGGAGATACGCAGTATTTT	CSGEGEGDTQYF
TRBJ1-2	TRBD1	NA	TRBV5-1	TGCGCCAGCCGGGCCCTACAGGGGCACTATGGCTACACCTTC	CASRALQGHYGYTF
TRBJ1-2	NA	NA	TRBV7-9	TGTGCCAGCAGCTTAGTTCCAGGGAGGCATGGCTACACCTTC	CASSLVPGRHGYTF
TRBJ1-1	TRBD1	NA	TRBV5-1	TGCGCCAGCAGCCCAGGCATAAGACAGGGTGTCACTGAAGCTTTCTTT	CASSPGIRQGVTEAFF
TRBJ2-5	NA	NA	TRBV4-2	TGTGCCAGCAGCCAAGATTTGGCAACGGGGACCCAGTACTTC	CASSQDLATGTQYF
TRBJ2-5	TRBD1	NA	TRBV7-8	TGTGCCAGCAGCCCCAGACAGGGGGAAGAGACCCAGTACTTC	CASSPRQGEETQYF
TRBJ2-7	TRBD2	NA	TRBV28	TGTGCCAGCAGTCTCGAGGTAGGGACTAGCGGCTCCTACGAGCAGTACTTC	CASSLEVGTSGSYEQYF
TRBJ2-1	TRBD2	NA	TRBV7-2	TGTGCCAGCAGCCTTAGCGGGGGAGGGCACAATGAGCAGTTCTTC	CASSLSGGGHNEQFF
TRBJ2-1	TRBD1	NA	TRBV7-7	TGTGCTAGCAGCGACGATTTCCGGACAGGGAGGAATGAGCAGTTCTTC	CASSDDFRTGRNEQFF
TRBJ1-4	NA	once	TRBV7-2	TGTGCCAGCAGCTCCGTGGGACATAATAATGAAAAACTGTTTTTT	CASSSVGHNNEKLFF
TRBJ1-1	NA	NA	TRBV7-9	TGTGCCAGCAGCCCAGAAGCTTTCTTT	CASSPEAFF
TRBJ1-5	TRBD1	NA	TRBV7-2	TGTGCCAGCAGCTTTACAGGGGTTCTTCAGCCCCAGCATTTT	CASSFTGVLQPQHF
TRBJ1-1	TRBD1	NA	TRBV19	TGTGCCAGTACCCACTCCGGGACAGGGCACACTGAAGCTTTCTTT	CASTHSGTGHTEAFF
TRBJ1-1	TRBD1	NA	TRBV29-1	TGCAGCGTCAGGACAGGGCCGGACACTGAAGCTTTCTTT	CSVRTGPDTEAFF
TRBJ2-7	NA	NA	TRBV4-3	TGCGCCAGCAGCCAAGATCGCGGGGAAACCTACGAGCAGTACTTC	CASSQDRGETYEQYF
TRBJ1-4	TRBD1	NA	TRBV7-2	TGTGCCAGCAGCTCAACAGGGGATCCGGGGGAAAAACTGTTTTTT	CASSSTGDPGEKLFF
TRBJ2-5	NA	once	TRBV2	TGTGCCAGCAACAGGGACCAAGAGACCCAGTACTTC	CASNRDQETQYF
TRBJ1-2	TRBD1	NA	TRBV5-6	TGTGCCAGCAGCTCAGGGACAGGGGTCGGGGCTAACTATGGCTACACCTTC	CASSSGTGVGANYGYTF
TRBJ2-3	TRBD1	NA	TRBV6-2/TRBV6-3	TGTGCCAGCAGTGGACAGGGGTTAGATACGCAGTATTTT	CASSGQGLDTQYF
TRBJ1-2	NA	NA	TRBV30	TGTGCCGTCCAAGTTCTCGGTAACTATGGCTACACCTTC	CAVQVLGNYGYTF
TRBJ2-7	NA	NA	TRBV10-3	TGTGCCATCAGTGACTCAGCGGTCGCCGAGCAGTACTTC	CAISDSAVAEQYF
TRBJ2-1	NA	NA	TRBV9	TGTGCCAGCAGCCCTCAATCGGGCAATGAGCAGTTCTTC	CASSPQSGNEQFF
TRBJ2-2	NA	NA	TRBV10-1	TGCGCCAGCAGACAGGGGGGGACCGGGGAGCTGTTTTTT	CASRQGGTGELFF
TRBJ2-7	NA	NA	TRBV28	TGTGCCAGCGTCTCCGGGAGTAGCGACGAGCAGTACTTC	CASVSGSSDEQYF
TRBJ2-7	NA	NA	TRBV30	TGTGCCTGGAGGCCACAGGGTGGTGGATTATTTGGGCAGTACTTC	CAWRPQGGGLFGQYF
TRBJ2-1	NA	NA	TRBV5-6	TGTGCCAGCAGCCCTACGGGAACTAGAGTGTGGAATGAGCAGTTCTTC	CASSPTGTRVWNEQFF
TRBJ1-1	TRBD1	NA	TRBV18	TGTGCCAGCTCACCAGGTCGACAGGGAATCCGGACTGAAGCTTTCTTT	CASSPGRQGIRTEAFF
TRBJ2-1	TRBD2	once	TRBV15	TGTGCCACCAGCAGGACGAGCGGGAGGGCCGCGGGTGAGCAGTTCTTC	CATSRTSGRAAGEQFF
TRBJ1-2	NA	NA	TRBV3-1/TRBV3-2	TGTGCCAGCAGCCAAACCCGGGGGATTAGAAATGGCTACACCTTC	CASSQTRGIRNGYTF
TRBJ2-1	TRBD2	NA	TRBV2	TGTGCCAGCAGGGGGGGGACTAGCGGGAGGGATGAGCAGTTCTTC	CASRGGTSGRDEQFF
TRBJ2-1	NA	NA	TRBV11-2	TGTGCCAGCAGCTTAGATCAACGGGCAGGGAATGAGCAGTTCTTC	CASSLDQRAGNEQFF
TRBJ2-7	TRBD2	NA	TRBV5-6	TGTGCCAGCAGCTTCGGCTTAGCGGGAGGAGGCTCCTACGAGCAGTACTTC	CASSFGLAGGGSYEQYF
TRBJ1-2	TRBD1	once	TRBV6-1	TGTGCCAGCAGTGAACCCGGGACAGGGATTTATGGCTACACCTTC	CASSEPGTGIYGYTF
TRBJ1-5	TRBD1	NA	TRBV5-6	TGTGCCAGCAGCTCGACAGGGGGAAATCAGCCCCAGCATTTT	CASSSTGGNQPQHF
TRBJ1-3	NA	few	TRBV9	TGTGCCAGCAGCCTAGACAATGGAAACACCATATATTTT	CASSLDNGNTIYF
TRBJ2-7	NA	NA	TRBV4-3	TGCGCCAGCAGCCAAGACAGGGGCAACTCCTACGAGCAGTACTTC	CASSQDRGNSYEQYF
TRBJ2-1	TRBD2	few	TRBV24-1	TGTGCCACCTCCTCAGCGGGAATGAAATCGGGGGAGCAGTTCTTC	CATSSAGMKSGEQFF
TRBJ2-7	TRBD2	few	TRBV5-4	TGTGCCAGCAGCCCAGGGACTACCCCTGATGAGCAGTACTTC	CASSPGTTPDEQYF
TRBJ2-1	TRBD2	NA	TRBV9	TGTGCCAGCAGCGCCACGAGGACTAGCGGAACCTACTCCTACAATGAGCAGTTCTTC	CASSATRTSGTYSYNEQFF
TRBJ2-1	TRBD2	NA	TRBV7-6	TGTGCCAGCAGCTTGGCCGGACTAGCGGGAGGGAGCTACAATGAGCAGTTCTTC	CASSLAGLAGGSYNEQFF
TRBJ1-1	TRBD1	NA	TRBV5-1	TGCGCCAGCAGCCCGGGACAGGGGAGGTTATTGGACACTGAAGCTTTCTTT	CASSPGQGRLLDTEAFF
TRBJ2-3	TRBD2	few	TRBV7-2	TGTGCCAGCAGCCCCGGACTAGCGGGGCCCACAGATACGCAGTATTTT	CASSPGLAGPTDTQYF
TRBJ2-5	NA	NA	TRBV7-2	TGTGCCAGCAGTCATACCAGCGGGGAGACCCAGTACTTC	CASSHTSGETQYF
TRBJ2-1	NA	NA	TRBV27	TGTGCCAGCAGTTTATTCGGGACTCACAATGAGCAGTTCTTC	CASSLFGTHNEQFF
TRBJ2-5	NA	NA	TRBV5-1	TGCGCCAGCAGTTGGATGGCTAGCGAGCAAGAGACCCAGTACTTC	CASSWMASEQETQYF
TRBJ2-7	NA	NA	TRBV2	TGTGCCAGCAGTGGTGGATTCGCAGGCCCAAGCTCCTACGAGCAGTACTTC	CASSGGFAGPSSYEQYF
TRBJ2-2	TRBD1	once	TRBV3-1/TRBV3-2	TGTGCCAGCAGCCAAGAGATTTCCCCCGGGACAGCGAACACCGGGGAGCTGTTTTTT	CASSQEISPGTANTGELFF